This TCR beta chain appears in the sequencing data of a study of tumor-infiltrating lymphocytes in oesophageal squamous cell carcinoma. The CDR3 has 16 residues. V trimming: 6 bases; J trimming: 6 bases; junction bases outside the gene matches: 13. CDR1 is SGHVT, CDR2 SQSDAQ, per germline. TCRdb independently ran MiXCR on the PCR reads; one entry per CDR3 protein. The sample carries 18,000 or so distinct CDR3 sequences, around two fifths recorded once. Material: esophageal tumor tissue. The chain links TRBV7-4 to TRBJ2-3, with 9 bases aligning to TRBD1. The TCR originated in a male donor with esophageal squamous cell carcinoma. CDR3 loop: CASRYGQGYTGDTQYF. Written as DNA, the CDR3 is TGTGCCAGCAGATACGGACAGGGGTACACCGGGGATACGCAGTATTTT.